This T cell receptor (beta chain) comes out of a study of T cells in Graves' hyperthyroidism and ophthalmopathy. Amplification of TCR beta CDR3 regions used RNA as the template. Researchers ran a first-round RT-PCR on the TCR CDR3 using the HTBI primer set. In TCRdb, the multiplex PCR reads were re-called with MiXCR into one record per CDR3 protein. The sample records approximately 32,000 distinct CDR3 sequences, 49% being singletons. From germline, CDR1 is LNHDA and CDR2 SQIVND (reference sequence). The CDR3 totals 15 residues. V lost 7 bases to trimming and J lost 2 bases, with 18 bases between them. In this sample, this clonotype turned up many times. The study collected blood at first hyperthyroidism diagnosis, before any ophthalmopathy symptoms arose.

The chain employs TRBV19 and TRBJ2-7, with D perhaps TRBD1 (6 bases). The TCR comes from a woman between 50 and 59 years old with Graves' hyperthyroidism that later progressed to Graves' ophthalmopathy. The sample taken for sequencing was blood. The CDR3 nucleotides are TGTGCCAGTAAAAGGGGACACTTAAACCCCTACGAGCAGTACTTC. Protein product: CASKRGHLNPYEQYF.